This T cell receptor beta chain originates from a study of Ad26.COV2.S vaccination and SARS-CoV-2 variants. Study-wide results and caveats: Breadth, reportedly substantial, characterized the spike-specific CD8+ and CD4+ T cell responses after vaccination. Ad26.COV2.S recipients had broader spike-specific TCRs (P = 0.0014).

Concerning this clone: Its antigen is as yet unknown.

Sequencing was performed with immunoSEQ multiplex PCR; in TCRdb, only in-frame clones are kept and a portion is missing. Among 150,000 to 200,000 clones listed, about 83% were seen once. V lost 8 bases and J lost 2, with 13 bases in between. The germline V gene encodes CDR1 MDHEN and CDR2 SYDVKM. There are 13 residues in the CDR3. The sequencing used peripheral blood, collected after recovery from COVID-19. This chain connects TRBV28 to TRBJ2-7; D not certain. This clonotype originated in a human donor who had recovered from COVID-19. CDR3 in amino acids: CASGSPTTYEQYF. The CDR3 region has the DNA TGTGCCAGCGGATCTCCCACCACCTACGAGCAGTACTTC.